These 3 T cell receptor beta chains were sequenced from one sample in a study of shared clonotypes between healthy human individuals. Some clones are missing from TCRdb's copy, which holds only in-frame ones; the method was immunoSEQ multiplex PCR. The table includes 1.5 million to 2.5 million clones, about 95% detected once. CD45RO negativity and positive selection for CCR7 defined naive CD8 cells, a population that excluded terminally differentiated effector memory CD45RA+ cells. The sequencing sample was made of naive CD8+ T cells sorted from blood. These receptors were taken from a man between 18 and 29 years old in good health.

The CDR3 loop reads CASSPTAGIYTYEQYF. The CDR3 DNA sequence: TGTGCCAGCAGCCCCACCGCAGGGATTTATACCTACGAGCAGTACTTC. This chain joins TRBV7-9 and TRBJ2-7; D may be TRBD1 (5 bases). Deletions cut 5 bases from V and 2 bases from J, with 19 bases between. There are 16 residues in the CDR3. Germline-derived CDR1 and CDR2 are SEHNR and FQNEAQ (reference sequence). The full variable domain, rest sourced from reference TRBV7-9 and TRBJ2-7, is DTGVSQNPRHKITKRGQNVTFRCDPISEHNRLYWYRQTLGQGPEFLTYFQNEAQLEKSRLLSDRFSAERPKGSFSTLEIQRTEQGDSAMYLCASSPTAGIYTYEQYFGPGTRLTVT.

This clone was observed a single time. The chain is built from TRBV29-1 and TRBJ2-1, with 10 bases that match TRBD2. CDR3 length: 13 amino acids. Germline CDR1 reads SQVTM; CDR2 reads ANQGSEA. V was clipped by 1 base and J by 9 bases; unmatched bases: 3. CDR3 sequence: CSVEASGSTEQFF. Here the CDR3 DNA reads TGCAGCGTTGAAGCTAGCGGGAGTACTGAGCAGTTCTTC.

This clone was counted once. The sample holds other DNA sequences that translate to the same CDR3. V usage is TRBV4-1 and J usage is TRBJ2-7, with D possibly matching TRBD2 (5 bases). Per germline, CDR1 MGHRA and CDR2 YSYEKL. Trimming removed 0 bases at V and 0 bases at J, with 12 bases between. The CDR3 totals 16 residues. In DNA form, the CDR3 reads TGCGCCAGCAGCCAAGACTGGACGGGAAGCTCCTACGAGCAGTACTTC. Encoded protein: CASSQDWTGSSYEQYF.